Each of the 7 T cell receptor beta chains below was sequenced from the same sample in a study of T cell repertoires in cytomegalovirus infection. TCRdb reprocessed the reads with MiXCR, giving one entry per CDR3 protein. Of fewer than 550,000 distinct CDR3 sequences in the sample, 31% were seen once. What was sequenced was PBMCs. These receptors were taken from a human donor in good health (CMV status not recorded). Some clones in this sample may be carry-over from other donors' samples.

The CDR3 DNA reads TGCAGTGCTAGTACCAGGGGGCGTTTTAATAGCAATCAGCCCCAGCATTTT. Its protein is CSASTRGRFNSNQPQHF. The chain combines TRBV20-1 with TRBJ1-5; 8 bases are shared with TRBD1. This CDR3 contains 17 residues. V dropped 3 bases and J dropped 0; count of bases not matched to a gene: 10. The germline CDR1 and CDR2 sequences are DFQATT and SNEGSKA (reference sequence).

V gene TRBV19 combines with J gene TRBJ2-2, with D perhaps assigned TRBD1 or TRBD2 (5 bases each). Germline CDR1 reads LNHDA; CDR2 reads SQIVND (reference sequence). CDR3 length equals 16 residues. Trimming took off 7 bases at V and 6 bases at J, with 21 bases between the two ends. In nucleotides, the CDR3 is TGTGCCAGTACTAACCGAGGGGCAGGGTGTCCCGGGGAGCTGTTTTTT. Translating it yields CASTNRGAGCPGELFF.

Remarks on this clonotype: A read error may explain this, as a much larger clone is one base away. This chain joins TRBV7-2 and TRBJ1-3; D is unresolved. The CDR3 length is 16 residues. Trimming removed 5 bases from V and 7 bases from J, with 21 bases in between. Germline CDR1 and CDR2: SGHTA and FQGNSA. This CDR3 reads CASSRARVTWVNTIYF. Here the CDR3 DNA reads TGTGCCAGCAGCCGGGCTCGTGTGACCTGGGTGAACACCATATATTTT.

This clonotype was counted at least ten times. CDR3 protein: CASRIDGSYGYTF. The CDR3 region has the DNA TGTGCCAGCAGAATTGACGGATCCTATGGCTACACCTTC. The chain recombines TRBV6-1 with TRBJ1-2; no clear D gene. Germline V gene sequence: CDR1 MNHNS, CDR2 SASEGT. Trimming cost V 6 bases and J 4 bases, with 12 bases left between them. The CDR3 length is 13 residues.

V gene TRBV5-5 combines with J gene TRBJ2-5, with TRBD1 matching over 8 bases. The length of the CDR3 is 15 residues. Trimming at V came to 4 bases and at J to 4 bases, leaving 9 bases not matched to a gene. Germline V gene sequence: CDR1 SGHKS, CDR2 YYEKEE (reference sequence). CDR3 amino acids: CASSGRQGLPETQYF. For the CDR3, the DNA is TGTGCCAGCAGCGGGAGACAGGGGTTGCCAGAGACCCAGTACTTC.

This clonotype was recorded at least ten times. The CDR3 sequence: CASSFVNTEAFF. The CDR3 coding sequence is TGTGCCAGCAGTTTCGTTAACACTGAAGCTTTCTTT. J is TRBJ1-1 and V is TRBV12-3 or TRBV12-4, with D unclear. The CDR3 has 12 residues. Trimming took off 3 bases at V and 2 bases at J, with 4 bases between the two ends.

This clonotype was picked up one time. The chain recombines TRBV6-2 or TRBV6-3 with TRBJ1-6; no clear D. This CDR3 has 16 amino acids. V lost 6 bases to trimming and J lost 9 bases, with 21 bases between them. In germline, CDR1 is MNHEY, CDR2 SVGEGT. The CDR3 DNA sequence: TGTGCCAGCAGGAGAGGAGGGCAGACCTATGGTTCACCCCTCCACTTT. It codes for CASRRGGQTYGSPLHF.